The clone carrying this T cell receptor beta chain showed up just a few times. The antigen remains unidentified. The ends were cut back, 3 bases at V and 0 bases at J, with 12 bases in the middle. The CDR3 contains 15 residues. Germline-derived CDR1 and CDR2 are SSHAT and FNYEAQ (reference sequence). This record belongs to a study of OX40 agonist ivuxolimab in advanced cancers. Study-wide context: Recorded diagnoses for dose-escalation patients were hepatocellular carcinoma, melanoma, renal cell or head and neck cancer. Three patients showed partial responses: one hepatocellular carcinoma and two cutaneous melanoma cases. Whole-study findings and limits: Clonal expansion was among the lowest in partial responders at 0.1-3.0 mg/kg, especially CD8+. Clonal expansion was seen in CD4+ and CD8+ blood T cells by week 6 at 0.1 to 3.0 mg/kg.

Repertoires were generated with immunoSEQ multiplex PCR, while TCRdb's copy carries only in-frame clones and drops some. Of some 50,000 clones in the sample, roughly 93% were seen once. Sequenced material: CD4+ or CD8+ T cells sorted from blood, taken in a trial of the OX40 agonist ivuxolimab. V gene TRBV7-7 combines with J gene TRBJ2-7; D is ambiguous. The source is an adult with an advanced solid tumor such as melanoma, head and neck, liver or kidney cancer. CDR3 region: CASSFALGSSYEQYF. Here the CDR3 DNA reads TGTGCCAGCAGCTTCGCCCTGGGCAGCTCCTACGAGCAGTACTTC.